Listed here are 23 T cell receptor beta chains from one sample, sequenced in a study of OX40 agonist ivuxolimab in advanced cancers. Clones were read by immunoSEQ multiplex PCR, and TCRdb kept only the in-frame ones, dropping some. The profile shows 58,000 or so clones, approximately 82% of them singletons. Sequenced here: CD4+ or CD8+ T cells sorted from blood, sampled in a trial of the OX40 agonist ivuxolimab. The receptors were gathered from an adult with an advanced solid tumor such as melanoma, head and neck, liver or kidney cancer.

This clone has just a few counts. The chain combines TRBV5-6 with TRBJ2-7; 9 bases are shared with TRBD1. The CDR3 loop spans 16 amino acids. Germline CDR1 SGHDT, CDR2 YYEEEE. Germline trimming cut 3 bases from V and 3 bases from J; bases unmatched to any gene: 10. For the CDR3, the DNA is TGTGCCAGCAGCTGGGGTCAGGGACAGGGTTACTACGAGCAGTACTTC. Encoded protein: CASSWGQGQGYYEQYF.

This clone turned up a few times. This chain links TRBV7-2 with TRBJ2-7, with TRBD2 matching 10 bases. The J segment lost 6 bases and the V segment lost 6 bases, leaving 11 bases of the junction unmatched. Germline CDR1 SGHTA, CDR2 FQGNSA. This CDR3 is 15 amino acids long. The CDR3 protein is CASSPQAGGLGEQYF. The DNA for the CDR3 is TGTGCCAGCAGTCCTCAAGCGGGGGGGCTTGGCGAGCAGTACTTC.

About this clone: This may be a read error: a much more frequent sequence differs by one nucleotide. The chain recombines TRBV7-9 with TRBJ1-5, with unresolved D. The germline V and J ends were trimmed by 5 bases and 4 bases, with 6 bases remaining between them. The germline V gene encodes CDR1 SEHNR and CDR2 FQNEAQ (reference sequence). The CDR3 spans 12 residues. CDR3 region: CASSPGNQPQHF. The CDR3 DNA reads as TGTGCCAGCAGCCCGGGGAATCAGCCCCAGCATTTT.

V gene TRBV19 combines with J gene TRBJ2-3; 10 positions match TRBD2. J lost 11 bases, V lost 5 bases, and 4 bases had no gene match. The CDR3 runs 12 residues. The germline gives CDR1 LNHDA, CDR2 SQIVND (reference sequence). The CDR3 here is CASSGSGGVQYF. CDR3 sequence (DNA): TGTGCCAGTAGTGGGAGCGGGGGGGTGCAGTATTTT.

V is TRBV27 and J is TRBJ1-2; D not resolved. Germline values: CDR1 MNHEY, CDR2 SMNVEV (reference sequence). The CDR3 length is 15 residues. V was shortened by 2 bases and J by 4 bases, with 14 bases between the two germline ends. CDR3 loop: CASSLVGEALYGYTF. DNA of the CDR3: TGTGCCAGCAGTTTAGTCGGGGAGGCCCTCTATGGCTACACCTTC.

This clone was counted a single time. V gene TRBV27 combines with J gene TRBJ1-4; 8 bases agree with TRBD1. The ends lost 4 bases at V and 5 bases at J; junction bases unmatched: 6. Germline CDR1 and CDR2: MNHEY and SMNVEV (reference sequence). The CDR3 sequence is 15 residues long. The CDR3 region has the DNA TGTGCCAGCAGTTCCCCCGGGACAGGCAATGAAAAACTGTTTTTT. Its protein is CASSSPGTGNEKLFF.

The V and J genes are TRBV6-5 and TRBJ1-6, with 7 bases lining up with TRBD1. V was pared by 7 bases and J by 7 bases, with 7 bases of the junction left unmatched. Germline CDR1 MNHEY, CDR2 SVGAGI. The CDR3 is 14 residues long. CDR3 sequence reads: CASTYNRGNSPLHF. The DNA of the CDR3 is TGTGCCAGCACCTATAACAGGGGAAATTCACCCCTCCACTTT.

This chain uses TRBV9 with TRBJ2-5, with TRBD2 as a possible D gene (6 bases). This CDR3 region has 14 residues. Looked up from germline, CDR1 is SGDLS and CDR2 is YYNGEE. V gave up 4 bases and J gave up 5 bases, with 15 bases separating them. The CDR3 DNA reads as TGTGCCAGCAGCCCCCGCCTAGCGTTGGAGACCCAGTACTTC. It translates to CASSPRLALETQYF.

The table lists this clone with a few counts. The J gene is TRBJ1-2, the V gene TRBV18, with 9 bases identical to TRBD1. Trimming at V came to 6 bases and at J to 7 bases, leaving 9 bases not matched to a gene. Germline V CDR1 and CDR2: KGHSH, LQKENI. CDR3 length: 14 residues. The CDR3 coding sequence is TGTGCCAGCTCCCCCGACAGGGGGGAACGTGGCTACACCTTC. Translated: CASSPDRGERGYTF.

This clone occurred a few times. The CDR3 DNA follows: TGTGCCATCAGGGCGGGGGGGGCTCCCAATGAGCAGTTCTTC. As protein: CAIRAGGAPNEQFF. The chain carries TRBV10-3 and TRBJ2-1; TRBD2 agrees at 9 bases. CDR3 length: 14 amino acids. CDR1 and CDR2 (germline): ENHRY, SYGVKD. Trimming at V came to 6 bases and at J to 6 bases, leaving 6 bases not matched to a gene.

This chain uses TRBV11-2 with TRBJ1-1; D remains unclear. Trimming stripped 2 bases from V and 2 bases from J, with 12 bases between. Germline V gene data show CDR1 as SGHAT and CDR2 as FQNNGV. This CDR3 spans 15 amino acids. The CDR3 loop is CASSLRAALNTEAFF. The CDR3 DNA follows: TGTGCCAGCAGCTTACGCGCAGCTTTAAACACTGAAGCTTTCTTT.

The rearrangement uses TRBV2 and TRBJ2-1, with D perhaps matching TRBD1 or TRBD2 (6 bases each). Trimming took off 8 bases at V and 5 bases at J, with 13 bases between the two ends. Germline CDR1 is SNHLY and CDR2 is FYNNEI. The CDR3 covers 13 residues. The CDR3 nucleotides read TGTGCCAGCCCAGGGGACTTACACAATGAGCAGTTCTTC. Translated: CASPGDLHNEQFF. Variable domain in full (rest from reference TRBV2 and TRBJ2-1): EPEVTQTPSHQVTQMGQEVILRCVPISNHLYFYWYRQILGQKVEFLVSFYNNEISEKSEIFDDQFSVERPDGSNFTLKIRSTKLEDSAMYFCASPGDLHNEQFFGPGTRLTVL.

The chain has TRBV28 and TRBJ1-1, with D perhaps TRBD1 (6 bases). CDR3 length equals 15 residues. V was cut by 7 bases and J by 4 bases, with 19 bases left in between. Germline V lookup: CDR1 MDHEN, CDR2 SYDVKM. The CDR3: CASNQYDRYGTEAFF. The CDR3 coding sequence is TGTGCCAGCAACCAGTACGACAGGTATGGCACTGAAGCTTTCTTT.

The rearrangement links TRBV4-1 to TRBJ2-7; D gene unclear. The germline V gene has CDR1 MGHRA and CDR2 YSYEKL. This CDR3 region has 15 residues. V gave up 1 base and J gave up 3 bases, with 13 bases separating them. CDR3 in DNA: TGCGCCAGCAGCCAAGGGAACGGCTTCCACTACGAGCAGTACTTC. Translated, it gives CASSQGNGFHYEQYF.

The chain's CDR3 is CASSAYREGYGYTF. CDR3 DNA: TGCGCCAGCAGCGCCTACAGGGAGGGCTATGGCTACACCTTC. The genes are TRBV5-1 and TRBJ1-2, with a possible D match to TRBD1 (6 bases). V was cut by 4 bases and J by 4 bases, with 14 bases left in between. From germline, CDR1 is SGHRS and CDR2 YFSETQ. The CDR3 is 14 amino acids. Complete variable domain (other parts from reference TRBV5-1 and TRBJ1-2): KAGVTQTPRYLIKTRGQQVTLSCSPISGHRSVSWYQQTPGQGLQFLFEYFSETQRNKGNFPGRFSGRQFSNSRSEMNVSTLELGDSALYLCASSAYREGYGYTFGSGTRLTVV.

The V and J genes are TRBV18 and TRBJ2-5, with 7 bases matching TRBD1. J gave up 5 bases and V 3 bases, and 3 bases lay outside the gene matches. The CDR3 loop spans 13 amino acids. CDR1 and CDR2 from the germline V gene are KGHSH and LQKENI. Written as DNA, the CDR3 is TGTGCCAGCTCACCGACAGGGAAGGAGACCCAGTACTTC. Protein sequence: CASSPTGKETQYF.

The chain recombines TRBV5-6 with TRBJ1-2; D gene ambiguous. Germline lookup yields CDR1 SGHDT and CDR2 YYEEEE. There are 12 residues in the CDR3. The ends were cut back, 0 bases at V and 3 bases at J, with 3 bases in the middle. Written as DNA, the CDR3 is TGTGCCAGCAGCTTGGCAGACTATGGCTACACCTTC. It codes for CASSLADYGYTF.

This chain uses TRBV4-3 with TRBJ2-7, with 11 bases lining up with TRBD2. Trimming cost V 5 bases and J 3 bases; bases outside gene matches: 21. CDR1 and CDR2 (germline): LGHNA, YSLEER. The CDR3 has 20 residues. This CDR3 is CASSSLHFTSGGLTRYEQYF. The CDR3 DNA reads as TGCGCCAGCAGCTCCCTTCACTTCACTAGCGGGGGCCTTACCCGCTACGAGCAGTACTTC.

This rearrangement joins TRBV11-3 to TRBJ1-6; 9 nucleotides line up with TRBD1. V shed 5 bases, J shed 9 bases, and the junction held 14 bases outside the gene matches. The CDR3 runs to 17 residues. CDR1 is SGHNT and CDR2 is YENEEA in the germline V gene. The CDR3 bases are TGTGCCAGCAGCCCTCCGGGACAGGGAATTATGGGTTCACCCCTCCACTTT. Residues: CASSPPGQGIMGSPLHF.

The genes are TRBV19 and TRBJ2-5; D possibly corresponds to TRBD1 (6 bases). V lost 5 bases, J lost 5 bases, and 6 bases lay in between. This CDR3 is built from 11 residues. Germline V lookup: CDR1 LNHDA, CDR2 SQIVND (reference sequence). The CDR3 nucleotides are TGTGCCAGTAGTGACAGGGAGACCCAGTACTTC. Protein sequence: CASSDRETQYF.

The table lists this clone with a few counts. The chain couples TRBV20-1 to TRBJ1-1; no clear D. The CDR3 sequence is 11 residues long. Germline CDR1 DFQATT, CDR2 SNEGSKA (reference sequence). The CDR3 spells CRVLGGAEAFF. The CDR3 region has the DNA TGCAGGGTCCTTGGTGGGGCTGAAGCTTTCTTT.

V and J are TRBV6-5 and TRBJ1-1; 11 bases map to TRBD1. The junction had 8 bases not matched to a gene; V was cut back by 6 bases and J by 11 bases. Looked up from germline, CDR1 is MNHEY and CDR2 is SVGAGI. The CDR3 contains 13 residues. The CDR3 region has the DNA TGTGCCAGCAGCTTGGACAGGGGGCTGTGGGCTTTCTTT. Its protein product is CASSLDRGLWAFF.

The chain employs TRBV29-1 and TRBJ1-2; TRBD1 agrees at 7 bases. Trimming cost V 0 bases and J 8 bases; bases outside gene matches: 12. The CDR3 spans 15 residues. Germline CDR1 and CDR2: SQVTM and ANQGSEA. CDR3 nucleotides: TGCAGCGTTGAAGATTCGACAGGGTATGACTCGGGCTACACCTTC. This gives the protein CSVEDSTGYDSGYTF.